The present T cell receptor beta chain was sequenced within a study of blood T cell repertoires in COVID-19. Study in general: Collection of acute and convalescent COVID-19 samples took place in the United States, Italy and Spain. In each case, the material was cDNA or gDNA derived from T cells, B-cell-depleted T cells, or PBMCs.

The ends were cut back, 6 bases at V and 2 bases at J, with 14 bases in the middle. CDR1 and CDR2 (germline): SGHAT, FQNNGV. The CDR3 spans 14 residues. In the study's own analysis: Quantification of nucleated cells was approximated via reference gene primer amplification. Repertoires were generated with immunoSEQ multiplex PCR, while TCRdb's copy carries only in-frame clones and drops some. From that table come the V and J calls and clone size; the DNA was used to work out D and trimming. The data hold approximately 84,000 clones, with around four fifths observed a single time. This clone was recorded only once.

This sequence was found in a human donor in a cohort sampled during active COVID-19. Sequencing was carried out using peripheral blood. This chain links TRBV11-2 with TRBJ2-7; no clear D. The chain's CDR3 is CASRPGSITYEQYF. For the CDR3, the DNA is TGTGCCAGCAGGCCTGGTAGCATAACCTACGAGCAGTACTTC. The variable domain in full, completed from reference TRBV11-2 and TRBJ2-7, reads EAGVAQSPRYKIIEKRQSVAFWCNPISGHATLYWYQQILGQGPKLLIQFQNNGVVDDSQLPKDRFSAERLKGVDSTLKIQPAKLEDSAVYLCASRPGSITYEQYFGPGTRLTVT.